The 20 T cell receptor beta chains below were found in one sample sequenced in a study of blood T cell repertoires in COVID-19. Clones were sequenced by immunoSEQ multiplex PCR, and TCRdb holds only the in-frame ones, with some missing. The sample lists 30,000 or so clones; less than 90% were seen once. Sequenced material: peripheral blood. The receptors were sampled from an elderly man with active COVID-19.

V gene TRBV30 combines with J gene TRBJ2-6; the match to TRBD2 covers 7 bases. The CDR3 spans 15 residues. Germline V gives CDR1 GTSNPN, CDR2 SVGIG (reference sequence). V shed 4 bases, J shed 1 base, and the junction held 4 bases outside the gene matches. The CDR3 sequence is CAWMWGGSGANVLTF. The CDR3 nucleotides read TGTGCCTGGATGTGGGGGGGGTCTGGGGCCAACGTCCTGACTTTC.

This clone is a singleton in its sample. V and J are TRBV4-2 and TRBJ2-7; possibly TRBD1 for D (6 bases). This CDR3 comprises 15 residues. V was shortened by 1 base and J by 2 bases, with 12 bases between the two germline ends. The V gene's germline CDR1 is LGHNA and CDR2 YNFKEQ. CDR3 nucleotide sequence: TGTGCCAGCAGCCAAGCCTGGGGGCGGACCTACGAGCAGTACTTC. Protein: CASSQAWGRTYEQYF.

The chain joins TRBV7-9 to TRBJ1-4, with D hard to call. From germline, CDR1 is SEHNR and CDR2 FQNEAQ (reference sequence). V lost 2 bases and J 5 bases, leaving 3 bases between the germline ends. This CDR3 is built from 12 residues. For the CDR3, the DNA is TGTGCCAGCAGCTTACCAAATGAAAAACTGTTTTTT. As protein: CASSLPNEKLFF.

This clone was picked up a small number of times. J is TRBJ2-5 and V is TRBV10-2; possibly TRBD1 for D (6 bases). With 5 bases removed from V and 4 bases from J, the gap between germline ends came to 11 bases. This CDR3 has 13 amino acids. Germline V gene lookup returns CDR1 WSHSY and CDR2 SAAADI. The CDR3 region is CASSQGIIETQYF. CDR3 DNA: TGCGCCAGCAGTCAGGGGATTATAGAGACCCAGTACTTC.

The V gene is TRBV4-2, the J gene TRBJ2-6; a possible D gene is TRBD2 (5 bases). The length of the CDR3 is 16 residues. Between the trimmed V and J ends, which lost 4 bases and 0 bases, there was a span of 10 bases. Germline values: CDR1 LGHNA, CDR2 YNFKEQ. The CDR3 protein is CASSPKGDSGANVLTF. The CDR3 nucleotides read TGTGCCAGCAGCCCAAAGGGAGACTCTGGGGCCAACGTCCTGACTTTC.

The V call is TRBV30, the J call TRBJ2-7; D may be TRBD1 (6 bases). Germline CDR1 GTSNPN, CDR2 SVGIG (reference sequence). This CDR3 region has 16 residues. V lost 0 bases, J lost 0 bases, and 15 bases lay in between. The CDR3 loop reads CAWSVPRGSDSYEQYF. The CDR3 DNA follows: TGTGCCTGGAGTGTACCCAGGGGATCGGACTCCTACGAGCAGTACTTC.

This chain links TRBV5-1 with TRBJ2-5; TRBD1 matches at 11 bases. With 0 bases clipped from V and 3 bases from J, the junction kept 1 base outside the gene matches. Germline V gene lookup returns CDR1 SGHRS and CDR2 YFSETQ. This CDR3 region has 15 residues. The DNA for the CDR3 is TGCGCCAGCAGCTTGGTGGGACAGGGGGAAGAGACCCAGTACTTC. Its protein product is CASSLVGQGEETQYF.

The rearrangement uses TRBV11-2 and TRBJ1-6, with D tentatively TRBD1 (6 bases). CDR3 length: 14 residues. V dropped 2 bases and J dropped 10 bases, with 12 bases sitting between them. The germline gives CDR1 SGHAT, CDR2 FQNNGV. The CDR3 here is CASSLKGDRSPLHF. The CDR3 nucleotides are TGTGCCAGCAGCTTAAAGGGGGATAGGTCACCCCTCCACTTT.

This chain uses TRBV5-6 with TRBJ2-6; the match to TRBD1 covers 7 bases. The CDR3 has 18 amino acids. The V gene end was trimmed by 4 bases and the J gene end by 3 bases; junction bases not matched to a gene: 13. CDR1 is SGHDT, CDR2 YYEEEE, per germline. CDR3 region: CASSSLDREGFGANVLTF. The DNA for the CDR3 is TGTGCCAGCAGCAGCCTCGACAGGGAAGGTTTTGGGGCCAACGTCCTGACTTTC.

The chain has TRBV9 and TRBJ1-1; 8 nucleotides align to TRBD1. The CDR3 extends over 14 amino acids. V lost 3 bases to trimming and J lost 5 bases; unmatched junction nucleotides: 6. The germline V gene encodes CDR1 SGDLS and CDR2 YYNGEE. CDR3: CASSARGLKTEAFF. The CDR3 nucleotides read TGTGCCAGCAGCGCCAGGGGGCTTAAGACTGAAGCTTTCTTT.

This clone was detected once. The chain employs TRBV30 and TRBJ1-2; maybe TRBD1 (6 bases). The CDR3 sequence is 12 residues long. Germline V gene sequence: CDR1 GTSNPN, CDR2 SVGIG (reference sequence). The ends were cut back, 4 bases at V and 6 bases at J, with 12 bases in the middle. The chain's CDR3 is CAWNEGGHGYTF. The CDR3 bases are TGTGCCTGGAATGAAGGGGGTCATGGCTACACCTTC. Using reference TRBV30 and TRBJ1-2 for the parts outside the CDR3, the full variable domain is SQTIHQWPATLVQPVGSPLSLECTVEGTSNPNLYWYRQAAGRGLQLLFYSVGIGQISSEVPQNLSASRPQDRQFILSSKKLLLSDSGFYLCAWNEGGHGYTFGSGTRLTVV.

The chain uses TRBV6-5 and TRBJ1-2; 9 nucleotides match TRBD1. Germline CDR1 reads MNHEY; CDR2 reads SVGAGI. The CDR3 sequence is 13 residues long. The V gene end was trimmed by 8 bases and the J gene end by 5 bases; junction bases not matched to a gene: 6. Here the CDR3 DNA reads TGTGCCAGCTCAACAGGGGGCGCGTATGGCTACACCTTC. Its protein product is CASSTGGAYGYTF.

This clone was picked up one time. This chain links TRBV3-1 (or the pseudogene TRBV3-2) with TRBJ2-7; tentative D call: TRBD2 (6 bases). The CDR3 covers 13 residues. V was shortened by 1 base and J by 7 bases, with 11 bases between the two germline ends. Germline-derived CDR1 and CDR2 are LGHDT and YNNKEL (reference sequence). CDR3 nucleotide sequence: TGTGCCAGCAGCCAAGGAAAAGCGGGTGAGCAGTACTTC. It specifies CASSQGKAGEQYF.

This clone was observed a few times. The CDR3 nucleotides are TGTGCCAGCAGCTTCAATACAGGTCCCACCTACGAGCAGTACTTC. It translates to CASSFNTGPTYEQYF. This chain uses TRBV7-6 with TRBJ2-7; D is perhaps TRBD1 (5 bases). CDR3 length equals 15 residues. The germline gives CDR1 SGHVS, CDR2 FNYEAQ. Trimming pared 3 bases from V and 2 bases from J, leaving 14 bases between. Complete variable domain (other parts from reference TRBV7-6 and TRBJ2-7): GAGVSQSPRYKVTKRGQDVALRCDPISGHVSLYWYRQALGQGPEFLTYFNYEAQQDKSGLPNDRFSAERPEGSISTLTIQRTEQRDSAMYRCASSFNTGPTYEQYFGPGTRLTVT.

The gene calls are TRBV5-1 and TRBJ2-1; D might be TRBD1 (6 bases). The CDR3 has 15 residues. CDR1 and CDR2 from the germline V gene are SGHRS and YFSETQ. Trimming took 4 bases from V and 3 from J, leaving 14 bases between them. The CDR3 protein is CASSPQGSDYNEQFF. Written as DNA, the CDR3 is TGCGCCAGCAGCCCCCAGGGGAGTGACTACAATGAGCAGTTCTTC.

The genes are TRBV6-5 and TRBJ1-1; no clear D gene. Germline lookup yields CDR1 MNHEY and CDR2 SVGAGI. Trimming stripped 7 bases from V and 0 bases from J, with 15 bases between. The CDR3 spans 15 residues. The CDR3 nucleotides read TGTGCCAGCACCGATTCTGGGCGATTGAACACTGAAGCTTTCTTT. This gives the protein CASTDSGRLNTEAFF.

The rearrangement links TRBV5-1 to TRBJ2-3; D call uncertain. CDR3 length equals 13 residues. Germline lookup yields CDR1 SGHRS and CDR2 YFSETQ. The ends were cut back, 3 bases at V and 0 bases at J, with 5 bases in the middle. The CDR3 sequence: CASSSTSTDTQYF. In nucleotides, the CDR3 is TGCGCCAGCAGCTCTACGAGCACAGATACGCAGTATTTT.

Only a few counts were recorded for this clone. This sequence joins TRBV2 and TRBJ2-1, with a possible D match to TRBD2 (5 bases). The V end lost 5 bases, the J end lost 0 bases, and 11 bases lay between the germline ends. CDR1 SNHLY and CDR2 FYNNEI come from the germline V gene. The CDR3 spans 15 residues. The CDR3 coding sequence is TGTGCCAGCAGTAGCGGATCTCTCTCCTACAATGAGCAGTTCTTC. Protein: CASSSGSLSYNEQFF.

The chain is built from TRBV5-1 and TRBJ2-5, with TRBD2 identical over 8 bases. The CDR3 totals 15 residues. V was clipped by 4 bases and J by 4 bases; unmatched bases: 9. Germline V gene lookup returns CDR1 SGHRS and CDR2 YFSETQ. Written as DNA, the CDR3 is TGCGCCAGCAGCCTGAGCGGGGGCCCCCGAGAGACCCAGTACTTC. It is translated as CASSLSGGPRETQYF.

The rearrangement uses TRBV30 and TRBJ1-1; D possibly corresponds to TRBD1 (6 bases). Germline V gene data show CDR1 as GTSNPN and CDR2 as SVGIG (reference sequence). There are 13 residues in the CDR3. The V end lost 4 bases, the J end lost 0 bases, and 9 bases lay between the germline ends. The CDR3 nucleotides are TGTGCCTGGAACAGGGTGCTGAACACTGAAGCTTTCTTT. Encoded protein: CAWNRVLNTEAFF.